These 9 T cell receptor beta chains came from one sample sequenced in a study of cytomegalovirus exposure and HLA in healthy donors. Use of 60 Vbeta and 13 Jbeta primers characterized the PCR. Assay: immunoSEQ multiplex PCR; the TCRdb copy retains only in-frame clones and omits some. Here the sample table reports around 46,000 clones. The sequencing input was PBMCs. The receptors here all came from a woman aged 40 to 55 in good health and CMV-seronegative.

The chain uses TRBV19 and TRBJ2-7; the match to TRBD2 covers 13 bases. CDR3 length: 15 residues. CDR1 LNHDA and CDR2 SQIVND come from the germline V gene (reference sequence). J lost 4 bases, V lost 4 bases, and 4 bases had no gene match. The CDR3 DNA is TGTGCCAGTAGTAGGACTAGCGGGAGTTCGTACGAGCAGTACTTC. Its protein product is CASSRTSGSSYEQYF. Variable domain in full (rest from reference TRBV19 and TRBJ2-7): DGGITQSPKYLFRKEGQNVTLSCEQNLNHDAMYWYRQDPGQGLRLIYYSQIVNDFQKGDIAEGYSVSREKKESFPLTVTSAQKNPTAFYLCASSRTSGSSYEQYFGPGTRLTVT.

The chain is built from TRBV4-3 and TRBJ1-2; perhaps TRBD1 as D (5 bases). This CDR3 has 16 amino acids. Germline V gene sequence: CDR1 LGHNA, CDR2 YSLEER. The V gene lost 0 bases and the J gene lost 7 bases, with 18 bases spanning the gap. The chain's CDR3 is CASSQDMAGRTRGYTF. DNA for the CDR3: TGCGCCAGCAGCCAAGACATGGCAGGGAGGACGCGTGGCTACACCTTC.

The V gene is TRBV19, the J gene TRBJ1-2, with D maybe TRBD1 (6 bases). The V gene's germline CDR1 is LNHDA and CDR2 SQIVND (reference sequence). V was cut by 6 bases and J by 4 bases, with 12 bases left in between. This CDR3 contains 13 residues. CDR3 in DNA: TGTGCCAGTAGGGAGAGACAGGCCTATGGCTACACCTTC. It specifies CASRERQAYGYTF.

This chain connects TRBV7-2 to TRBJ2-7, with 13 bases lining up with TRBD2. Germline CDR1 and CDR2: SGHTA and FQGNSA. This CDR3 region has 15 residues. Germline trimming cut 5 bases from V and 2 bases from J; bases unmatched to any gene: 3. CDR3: CASSRTSGSAYEQYF. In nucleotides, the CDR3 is TGTGCCAGCAGCAGGACTAGCGGGAGCGCCTACGAGCAGTACTTC. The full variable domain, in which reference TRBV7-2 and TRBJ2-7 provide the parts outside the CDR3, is GAGVSQSPSNKVTEKGKDVELRCDPISGHTALYWYRQSLGQGLEFLIYFQGNSAPDKSGLPSDRFSAERTGGSVSTLTIQRTQQEDSAVYLCASSRTSGSAYEQYFGPGTRLTVT.

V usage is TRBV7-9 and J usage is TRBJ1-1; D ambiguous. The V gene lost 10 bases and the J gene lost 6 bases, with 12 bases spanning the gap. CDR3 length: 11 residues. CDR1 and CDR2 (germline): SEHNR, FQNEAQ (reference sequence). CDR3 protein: CAMGRVAEAFF. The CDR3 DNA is TGTGCCATGGGGAGGGTCGCTGAAGCTTTCTTT.

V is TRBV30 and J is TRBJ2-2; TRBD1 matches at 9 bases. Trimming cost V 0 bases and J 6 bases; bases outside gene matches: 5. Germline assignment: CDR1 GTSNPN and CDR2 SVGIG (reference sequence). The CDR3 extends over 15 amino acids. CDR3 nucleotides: TGTGCCTGGAGTGTTGGGACAGGGCGGGCCGGGGAGCTGTTTTTT. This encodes CAWSVGTGRAGELFF.

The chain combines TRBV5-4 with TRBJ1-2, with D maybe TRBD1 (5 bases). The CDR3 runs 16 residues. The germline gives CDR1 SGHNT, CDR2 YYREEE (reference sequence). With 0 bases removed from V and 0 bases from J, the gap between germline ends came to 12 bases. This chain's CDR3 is CASSLDFDSANYGYTF. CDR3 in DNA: TGTGCCAGCAGCTTGGACTTCGACAGCGCTAACTATGGCTACACCTTC.

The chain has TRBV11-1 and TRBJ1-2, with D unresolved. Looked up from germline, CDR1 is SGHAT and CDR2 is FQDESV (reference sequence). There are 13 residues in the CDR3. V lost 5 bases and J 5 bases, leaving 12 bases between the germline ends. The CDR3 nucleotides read TGTGCCAGCAGCCCAGGACTGTTTTATGGCTACACCTTC. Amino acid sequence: CASSPGLFYGYTF.

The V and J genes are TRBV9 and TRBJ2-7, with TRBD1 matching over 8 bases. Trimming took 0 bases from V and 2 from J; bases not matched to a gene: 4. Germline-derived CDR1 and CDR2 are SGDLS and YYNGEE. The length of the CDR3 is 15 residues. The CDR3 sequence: CASSVGAQGAYEQYF. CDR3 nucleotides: TGTGCCAGCAGCGTAGGGGCACAGGGGGCCTACGAGCAGTACTTC.